These 9 T cell receptor beta chains came from one sample sequenced in a study of beta chain features in type 1 diabetes. Study-level findings and limits: All four CD4+ subsets of Type 1 diabetes patients contained TCRB CDR3s that were moderately but significantly shorter.

Which antigens these TCRs recognize remains unknown. Sequenced material consisted of expressed TCRB transcripts (all of the isolated RNA was reverse transcribed). The method was immunoSEQ multiplex PCR; TCRdb's version includes in-frame clones alone and lacks a portion of them. The sample lists around 130,000 clones, roughly 10% seen once, with about 0.7% in the top ten. Material: central memory CD4+ T cells from blood. Receptors were obtained from a man aged 30-40 years with type 1 diabetes.

This clone came up a few times. In nucleotides, the CDR3 is TGTGCCAGCAGCTCCGTGGGTCTAGCGGGGGCCTTCAATGAGCAGTTCTTC. It codes for CASSSVGLAGAFNEQFF. J is TRBJ2-1 and V is TRBV11-2, with TRBD2 identical over 10 bases. The V gene's germline CDR1 is SGHAT and CDR2 FQNNGV. This CDR3 is 17 amino acids long. The ends lost 4 bases at V and 6 bases at J; junction bases unmatched: 12.

This clone showed up just a few times. V gene TRBV7-8 combines with J gene TRBJ2-2; D might be TRBD2 (7 bases). Trimming removed 6 bases at V and 3 bases at J, with 14 bases between. The CDR3 extends over 15 amino acids. Per the germline V gene, CDR1 is SGHVS and CDR2 is FQNEAQ. The CDR3 loop reads CASRWGGPDTGELFF. The CDR3 coding sequence is TGTGCCAGCAGATGGGGGGGGCCGGACACCGGGGAGCTGTTTTTT.

The V and J genes are TRBV5-6 and TRBJ2-1; no reliable D call. Deletions cut 1 base from V and 15 bases from J, with 11 bases between. Germline V gene lookup returns CDR1 SGHDT and CDR2 YYEEEE. This CDR3 has 11 amino acids. CDR3 amino acids: CASSLNVRWFF. The CDR3, as DNA: TGTGCCAGCAGCTTGAACGTGAGGTGGTTCTTC.

This clone was seen a few times. The rearrangement links TRBV13 to TRBJ2-7; a weak D match, TRBD1 (6 bases). CDR1 and CDR2 from the germline V gene are PRHDT and FYEKMQ (reference sequence). V lost 5 bases, J lost 7 bases, and 15 bases lay in between. The length of the CDR3 is 13 residues. The CDR3 is CASSTRDTREQYF. CDR3 coding DNA: TGTGCCAGCAGCACCCGGGACACTCGGGAGCAGTACTTC.

The V and J genes are TRBV5-1 and TRBJ2-3; D is ambiguous. The V gene lost 4 bases and the J gene lost 2 bases, with 11 bases spanning the gap. The CDR3 is made up of 14 amino acids. The germline V gene encodes CDR1 SGHRS and CDR2 YFSETQ. The CDR3 region is CASSLNLYTDTQYF. The CDR3 DNA reads as TGCGCCAGCAGCCTAAATTTGTACACAGATACGCAGTATTTT.

V usage is TRBV4-1 and J usage is TRBJ2-3; 8 positions match TRBD2. Per the germline V gene, CDR1 is MGHRA and CDR2 is YSYEKL. With 5 bases clipped from V and 1 base from J, the junction kept 5 bases outside the gene matches. The CDR3 has 15 residues. CDR3 coding DNA: TGCGCCAGCAGCTTCAATAGCGGGGGCACAGATACGCAGTATTTT. Residues: CASSFNSGGTDTQYF.

The chain recombines TRBV5-1 with TRBJ1-5; 7 positions agree with TRBD1. Looked up from germline, CDR1 is SGHRS and CDR2 is YFSETQ. The trim removed 4 bases at V and 6 bases at J, leaving 7 bases unmatched. The CDR3 totals 14 residues. CDR3 sequence: CASSERQGGQPQHF. CDR3 sequence (DNA): TGCGCCAGCAGCGAGAGACAGGGCGGTCAGCCCCAGCATTTT.

Only a few counts were recorded for this clone. The rearrangement links TRBV10-3 to TRBJ1-2, with 7 bases fitting TRBD1. The CDR3 is 13 amino acids. Germline V lookup: CDR1 ENHRY, CDR2 SYGVKD. V lost 6 bases to trimming and J lost 6 bases; unmatched junction nucleotides: 7. This chain's CDR3 is CAISPHTGDGYTF. The CDR3 nucleotides are TGTGCCATCAGCCCCCATACAGGGGATGGCTACACCTTC.

V and J are TRBV29-1 and TRBJ2-3; 8 nucleotides match TRBD2. The V and J ends lost 6 bases and 7 bases, in that order; junction bases with no gene match: 6. CDR3 length equals 12 residues. The germline gives CDR1 SQVTM, CDR2 ANQGSEA. The CDR3 DNA sequence: TGCAGCGTCCCTCAGCGGGGGAATACGCAGTATTTT. Translated, it gives CSVPQRGNTQYF.